This TCR beta chain came from a study of CD8 T cells in ankylosing spondylitis (dated by TCRdb to between 2016 and 2019). Broadly, across the study: The study profiled T cell receptor beta repertoires in healthy donors and ankylosing spondylitis patients to find disease-linked TCR variants. The whole study cohort included some 100 healthy donors and around 25 ankylosing spondylitis patients. Samples of peripheral blood were taken, and for ankylosing spondylitis patients, synovial fluid was collected as well.

What the study reported, not specific to this receptor: A TCR beta motif of seven or eight highly homologous amino acid variants appeared characteristic of blood from ankylosing spondylitis patients. Some TCR beta motif variants had previously been reported in synovial fluid and blood of reactive arthritis patients, which suggested common disease-initiation mechanisms. The disease-linked clones had a CD8+ phenotype and were found at relatively low frequencies in peripheral blood. The disease-linked clones were reported to be significantly enriched in matched synovial fluid samples from ankylosing spondylitis patients.

This clonotype was detected only a few times. Its binding antigen is unknown. There are no base qualities to consult, and no much larger clone falls within one base. Sequencing was performed on an Illumina HiSeq 2500. Quantitative 5'-RACE with molecular barcodes was the method used to prepare the TCR beta libraries. The study's own analysis went as follows. To identify disease-linked TCR variants, a new computational method was used, one built on a probabilistic model of VDJ rearrangement. TCRdb cleaned the public reads at Q25 with fastp, built clones with MiXCR and kept in-frame beta chains. Entries are consolidated by CDR3 protein sequence, retaining the most common genes and DNA. Clone size and V and J calls follow TCRdb, not the original study. The sample table contains roughly 700,000 distinct CDR3 sequences; only one count was recorded for under 20% of them. The top ten clones comprise under 20% of the sample.

Sequencing was carried out using blood, either unsorted or a sorted T cell fraction (not recorded which). The receptor was isolated from a male donor with ankylosing spondylitis.

The DNA sequence is given as TGTGCCAGCTCCCGGGCCGCTAACTATGGCTACACCTTC. It translates to CASSRAANYGYTF. In this chain, TRBV12-3 or TRBV12-4 is recombined with TRBJ1-2, with the D segment identity uncertain. Between the V and J ends, shortened by 8 bases and 0 bases respectively, the junction contains 10 bases. From the cysteine up to the phenylalanine, the CDR3 has a length of 13 residues. The CDR3 DNA has 39 bases and is translated from base 1.